This T cell receptor beta chain came from a study of OX40 agonist ivuxolimab in advanced cancers. Produced via immunoSEQ multiplex PCR; TCRdb's table is partial and in-frame only. Of 37,000 or so clones listed, approximately 80% are singletons. This CDR3 comprises 15 residues. Germline V gene sequence: CDR1 SNHLY, CDR2 FYNNEI. Deletions cut 8 bases from V and 4 bases from J, with 15 bases between. The starting material was CD4+ or CD8+ T cells sorted from blood, obtained in a trial of the OX40 agonist ivuxolimab. The receptor was derived from an adult with an advanced solid tumor such as melanoma, head and neck, liver or kidney cancer. V gene TRBV2 combines with J gene TRBJ2-6, with D unclear. CDR3 nucleotides: TGTGCCAGCCTCCCCTGGGAACCCGGGGCCAACGTCCTGACTTTC. Amino acid sequence: CASLPWEPGANVLTF. Full variable domain (rest looked up from reference TRBV2 and TRBJ2-6): EPEVTQTPSHQVTQMGQEVILRCVPISNHLYFYWYRQILGQKVEFLVSFYNNEISEKSEIFDDQFSVERPDGSNFTLKIRSTKLEDSAMYFCASLPWEPGANVLTFGAGSRLTVL.